One and the same sample provided the 13 T cell receptor beta chains below, sequenced in a study of cytomegalovirus exposure and HLA in healthy donors. It was with 60 Vbeta and 13 Jbeta primers that the PCR ran. TCRdb's table, derived via immunoSEQ multiplex PCR, lists solely in-frame clones and lacks some. With about 59,000 clones in the sample, the ten largest clones hold more than 5%. The sample taken for sequencing was PBMCs. The receptors were gathered from a man younger than 40 in good health and CMV-seropositive.

The chain links TRBV9 to TRBJ1-2; 10 bases fit TRBD1. The CDR3 is 15 amino acids. The J segment lost 5 bases and the V segment lost 4 bases, leaving 8 bases of the junction unmatched. Germline V gene data show CDR1 as SGDLS and CDR2 as YYNGEE. Here the CDR3 reads CASSQSGGQGYGYTF. CDR3 nucleotide sequence: TGTGCCAGCAGCCAATCTGGGGGACAGGGGTATGGCTACACCTTC.

CDR3 residues: CASSSLRAGLRDTQYF. CDR3 coding DNA: TGTGCCAGCAGCTCCCTACGAGCAGGGCTCAGGGATACGCAGTATTTT. V gene TRBV5-6 combines with J gene TRBJ2-3, with D tentatively TRBD1 (5 bases). In germline, CDR1 is SGHDT, CDR2 YYEEEE. Trimming removed 3 bases from V and 6 bases from J, with 20 bases in between. This CDR3 spans 16 amino acids.

The chain couples TRBV5-8 to TRBJ2-1; D call uncertain. There are 11 residues in the CDR3. V was trimmed by 7 bases and J by 8 bases, leaving 10 bases between them. Germline V gene sequence: CDR1 SGHTS, CDR2 YDEGEE. The CDR3 is CASDDEDEQFF. In DNA, the CDR3 is TGTGCCAGCGATGATGAGGATGAGCAGTTCTTC. The whole variable domain, filled in from reference TRBV5-8 and TRBJ2-1, reads EAGVTQSPTHLIKTRGQQATLRCSPISGHTSVYWYQQALGLGLQFLLWYDEGEERNRGNFPPRFSGRQFPNYSSELNVNALELEDSALYLCASDDEDEQFFGPGTRLTVL.

Turning to this clone: A read error may produce the germline difference seen at one junction end. This rearrangement joins TRBV9 to TRBJ2-1; 9 bases map to TRBD2. Germline CDR1 is SGDLS and CDR2 is YYNGEE. This CDR3 is 18 amino acids long. In nucleotides, the CDR3 is TGTGCCAGCAGCGGCGTAGGAGCGGGAGGATACTCCGACAATGAGCAGTTCTTC. Translation gives CASSGVGAGGYSDNEQFF.

The chain links TRBV10-3 to TRBJ2-1; D is possibly TRBD2 (7 bases). V lost 9 bases, J lost 2 bases, and 14 bases lay in between. The CDR3 sequence is 14 residues long. The V gene's germline CDR1 is ENHRY and CDR2 SYGVKD. The CDR3 coding sequence is TGTGCCATTGGGGGCGCGGGGGCCTACAATGAGCAGTTCTTC. It translates to CAIGGAGAYNEQFF.

V and J are TRBV6-5 and TRBJ1-2; D perhaps matches TRBD1 (6 bases). V was pared by 4 bases and J by 2 bases, with 14 bases between. The CDR3 spans 15 residues. CDR1 is MNHEY and CDR2 is SVGAGI in the germline V gene. The CDR3 nucleotides are TGTGCCAGCAGTTCCTACAGGGCTTTAAACTATGGCTACACCTTC. It codes for CASSSYRALNYGYTF.

The chain joins TRBV9 to TRBJ1-1; TRBD1 matches 10 bases. Germline trimming cut 4 bases from V and 4 bases from J; bases unmatched to any gene: 7. The CDR3 loop spans 15 amino acids. The germline V gene encodes CDR1 SGDLS and CDR2 YYNGEE. The CDR3 bases are TGTGCCAGCAGCACCCGGGACAGGGGAATCACTGAAGCTTTCTTT. This sequence encodes CASSTRDRGITEAFF.

V usage is TRBV27 and J usage is TRBJ1-6; a weak D match, TRBD1 (5 bases). V was shortened by 10 bases and J by 0 bases, with 16 bases between the two germline ends. CDR1 and CDR2 (germline): MNHEY, SMNVEV (reference sequence). The CDR3 covers 16 residues. The CDR3 coding sequence is TGTGCCACCCGAGGGGAGGGCAGCTCCTATAATTCACCCCTCCACTTT. This translates into CATRGEGSSYNSPLHF.

The chain joins TRBV12-5 to TRBJ1-1, with a weak D call TRBD1 (5 bases). This CDR3 is built from 13 residues. Trimming cost V 4 bases and J 11 bases, with 17 bases left between them. Germline V gene lookup returns CDR1 LGHNT and CDR2 FRNRAP. CDR3 coding DNA: TGTGCTAGTGGTTCCGCAGCGGGGCCCAGGGCTTTCTTT. It translates to CASGSAAGPRAFF. The variable domain in full, with the rest retrieved from reference TRBV12-5 and TRBJ1-1, is DARVTQTPRHKVTEMGQEVTMRCQPILGHNTVFWYRQTMMQGLELLAYFRNRAPLDDSGMPKDRFSAEMPDATLATLKIQPSEPRDSAVYFCASGSAAGPRAFFGQGTRLTVV.

The chain combines TRBV29-1 with TRBJ2-3; D not resolved. V was pared by 3 bases and J by 0 bases, with 10 bases between. This CDR3 contains 14 residues. CDR1 and CDR2 (germline): SQVTM, ANQGSEA. CDR3 nucleotides: TGCAGCGTTGACGGTTCGACTAGCACAGATACGCAGTATTTT. This translates into CSVDGSTSTDTQYF.

This chain joins TRBV7-3 and TRBJ1-2, with TRBD1 matching over 8 bases. The germline V gene encodes CDR1 SGHTA and CDR2 FQGTGA. With 6 bases clipped from V and 7 bases from J, the junction kept 7 bases outside the gene matches. CDR3 size: 13 residues. The CDR3 reads CASRYGTGRGYTF. The CDR3 region has the DNA TGTGCCAGCAGGTATGGGACAGGTCGTGGCTACACCTTC.

This rearrangement joins TRBV6-1 to TRBJ2-3; 7 bases fit TRBD2. The CDR3 loop spans 14 amino acids. Germline CDR1 reads MNHNS; CDR2 reads SASEGT. V gave up 2 bases and J gave up 1 base; unmatched junction bases: 0. As DNA, the CDR3 is TGTGCCAGCAGTGAACTAGCGGGCACAGATACGCAGTATTTT. This codes for CASSELAGTDTQYF.

The chain links TRBV15 to TRBJ1-6; D may be TRBD1 (6 bases). The CDR3 covers 14 residues. The V and J ends lost 0 bases and 8 bases respectively, with 8 bases between them. Per germline, CDR1 LNHNV and CDR2 YYDKDF (reference sequence). The CDR3 DNA reads TGTGCCACCAGCAGAGACAGGGGAGATTCACCCCTCCACTTT. Residues: CATSRDRGDSPLHF.